The next 14 T cell receptor beta chains were all read from a single sample in a study of blood T cell repertoires in COVID-19. Clones were read by immunoSEQ multiplex PCR, and TCRdb kept only the in-frame ones, dropping some. The sample yields about 180,000 clones, around 85% seen once. Sequencing was performed on peripheral blood. Receptors were obtained from a man at least 80 years old with COVID-19, enrolled during active disease.

The V gene is TRBV3-1 (or the pseudogene TRBV3-2), the J gene TRBJ2-3; 7 bases align to TRBD2. Looked up from germline, CDR1 is LGHDT and CDR2 is YNNKEL (reference sequence). The CDR3 covers 12 residues. The ends lost 0 bases at V and 14 bases at J; junction bases unmatched: 5. CDR3 coding DNA: TGTGCCAGCAGCCAAGAGGGGGACTATCGGTATTTT. Translation gives CASSQEGDYRYF.

The chain couples TRBV12-5 to TRBJ1-5, with no clear D. V lost 7 bases and J lost 2, with 18 bases in between. Looked up from germline, CDR1 is LGHNT and CDR2 is FRNRAP. The CDR3 sequence is 16 residues long. The CDR3 here is CASAHLRQQGNQPQHF. The CDR3 DNA reads TGTGCTAGTGCCCACCTAAGGCAGCAGGGCAATCAGCCCCAGCATTTT. Filled out from reference TRBV12-5 and TRBJ1-5, the complete variable domain reads DARVTQTPRHKVTEMGQEVTMRCQPILGHNTVFWYRQTMMQGLELLAYFRNRAPLDDSGMPKDRFSAEMPDATLATLKIQPSEPRDSAVYFCASAHLRQQGNQPQHFGDGTRLSIL.

The rearrangement links TRBV3-1 (or the pseudogene TRBV3-2) to TRBJ1-2, with D unresolved. This CDR3 spans 14 amino acids. CDR1 and CDR2 from the germline V gene are LGHDT and YNNKEL (reference sequence). V lost 4 bases and J 3 bases, leaving 12 bases between the germline ends. The CDR3: CASSPFGIDYGYTF. CDR3 coding DNA: TGTGCCAGCAGCCCCTTCGGGATTGACTATGGCTACACCTTC.

The sample holds a few counts of this clone. The gene calls are TRBV5-1 and TRBJ1-2; 8 bases are shared with TRBD1. Unmatched junction bases numbered 8, after V lost 3 bases and J lost 4 bases. Germline loops: CDR1 SGHRS, CDR2 YFSETQ. There are 15 residues in the CDR3. The CDR3 loop reads CASSSSGTGIYGYTF. The CDR3, as DNA: TGCGCCAGCAGCTCGTCCGGGACAGGAATCTATGGCTACACCTTC. The full variable domain, in which reference TRBV5-1 and TRBJ1-2 provide the parts outside the CDR3, is KAGVTQTPRYLIKTRGQQVTLSCSPISGHRSVSWYQQTPGQGLQFLFEYFSETQRNKGNFPGRFSGRQFSNSRSEMNVSTLELGDSALYLCASSSSGTGIYGYTFGSGTRLTVV.

This clone came up once. The chain carries TRBV14 and TRBJ1-1, with 10 bases that match TRBD1. J was trimmed by 3 bases and V by 3 bases; bases with no gene match: 4. The CDR3 consists of 15 residues. CDR1 and CDR2 from the germline V gene are SGHDN and FVKESK. The DNA of the CDR3 is TGTGCCAGCAGCCAGGGGACAGGGGTAGACACTGAAGCTTTCTTT. Its translation: CASSQGTGVDTEAFF.

J is TRBJ1-1 and V is TRBV5-1; tentative D call: TRBD1 (5 bases). The CDR3 runs 14 residues. Germline loops: CDR1 SGHRS, CDR2 YFSETQ. Trimming took off 4 bases at V and 4 bases at J, with 14 bases between the two ends. In DNA, the CDR3 is TGCGCCAGCAGCCCTGGCCCAGGGTCCACTGAAGCTTTCTTT. Amino acid sequence: CASSPGPGSTEAFF.

To note about this clone: The sample contains more than one DNA sequence encoding this CDR3. The chain employs TRBV7-2 and TRBJ2-1; 8 bases align to TRBD2. Germline trimming cut 5 bases from V and 2 bases from J; bases unmatched to any gene: 5. CDR3 size: 15 residues. Germline V gene sequence: CDR1 SGHTA, CDR2 FQGNSA. The CDR3 nucleotides read TGTGCCAGCAGCCCCAGCGGGGGCGCCTACAATGAGCAGTTCTTC. Encoded protein: CASSPSGGAYNEQFF.

This chain connects TRBV3-1 (or the pseudogene TRBV3-2) to TRBJ1-1; 9 nucleotides line up with TRBD1. CDR3 length: 15 amino acids. Germline trimming cut 4 bases from V and 2 bases from J; bases unmatched to any gene: 5. Germline V gene lookup returns CDR1 LGHDT and CDR2 YNNKEL (reference sequence). This chain's CDR3 is CASSPLTGGNTEAFF. The DNA of the CDR3 is TGTGCCAGCAGCCCCCTGACAGGGGGAAACACTGAAGCTTTCTTT.

The chain recombines TRBV7-9 with TRBJ2-5, with D perhaps matching TRBD2 (6 bases). The CDR3 loop spans 13 amino acids. Germline assignment: CDR1 SEHNR and CDR2 FQNEAQ (reference sequence). V lost 0 bases, J lost 5 bases, and 7 bases lay in between. The CDR3 is CASSLAGGETQYF. The DNA of the CDR3 is TGTGCCAGCAGCTTAGCTGGAGGGGAGACCCAGTACTTC.

This clone appeared a few times. The identical CDR3 is also encoded by other nucleotide sequences in the sample. This rearrangement joins TRBV6-2 or TRBV6-3 to TRBJ1-1; unclear D gene. Trimming removed 2 bases at V and 4 bases at J, with 8 bases between. This CDR3 has 13 amino acids. From germline, CDR1 is MNHEY and CDR2 SVGEGT. The DNA for the CDR3 is TGTGCCAGCAGTTACGGTCGGGGCACTGAAGCTTTCTTT. Protein: CASSYGRGTEAFF.

This clone was found a few times. The chain uses TRBV7-9 and TRBJ2-6, with D unresolved. CDR1 SEHNR and CDR2 FQNEAQ come from the germline V gene (reference sequence). V dropped 4 bases and J dropped 2 bases, with 6 bases sitting between them. This CDR3 contains 14 residues. Written as DNA, the CDR3 is TGTGCCAGCAGCTCACAAGCTGGGGCCAACGTCCTGACTTTC. It is translated as CASSSQAGANVLTF.

V usage is TRBV3-1 (or the pseudogene TRBV3-2) and J usage is TRBJ1-4, with 8 bases fitting TRBD1. Germline CDR1 is LGHDT and CDR2 is YNNKEL (reference sequence). The CDR3 has 16 residues. Germline trimming cut 3 bases from V and 5 bases from J; bases unmatched to any gene: 8. The chain's CDR3 is CASSHSRQGRNEKLFF. The CDR3 nucleotides are TGTGCCAGCAGCCACAGTCGACAGGGGAGGAATGAAAAACTGTTTTTT.

V usage is TRBV6-6 and J usage is TRBJ1-2; 7 bases map to TRBD1. The ends lost 5 bases at V and 3 bases at J; junction bases unmatched: 3. The CDR3 length is 13 residues. Looked up from germline, CDR1 is MNHNY and CDR2 is SVGAGI (reference sequence). The CDR3 coding sequence is TGTGCCAGCAGTCTCCAGGGGGACTATGGCTACACCTTC. It translates to CASSLQGDYGYTF.

The J gene is TRBJ2-2, the V gene TRBV6-5; D is unclear. This CDR3 is built from 15 residues. CDR1 MNHEY and CDR2 SVGAGI come from the germline V gene. The V and J ends lost 5 bases and 5 bases respectively, with 15 bases between them. The CDR3 is CASSTLRSETGELFF. CDR3 coding DNA: TGTGCCAGCAGTACTCTACGCTCGGAGACCGGGGAGCTGTTTTTT.